The next 9 T cell receptor beta chains were all read from a single sample in a study of blood T cells in healthy people across ages. A second 7 to 11 cycle PCR used barcoded and J-beta primers. TCRdb re-derived calls from the 5' RACE reads in MiXCR, one entry per CDR3 protein. The sample lists roughly 1,700,000 distinct CDR3 sequences, 28% occurring once. The sample comprised blood. The source is a woman between 25 and 40 years old in good health.

The chain has TRBV5-8 and TRBJ1-6; TRBD1 matches at 7 bases. Per the germline V gene, CDR1 is SGHTS and CDR2 is YDEGEE. This CDR3 comprises 17 residues. V dropped 4 bases and J dropped 0; count of bases not matched to a gene: 7. This CDR3 is CASSKGQISSYNSPLHF. The CDR3 DNA sequence: TGTGCCAGCAGCAAGGGACAGATCAGCTCCTATAATTCACCCCTCCACTTT. The variable domain in full, completed from reference TRBV5-8 and TRBJ1-6, reads EAGVTQSPTHLIKTRGQQATLRCSPISGHTSVYWYQQALGLGLQFLLWYDEGEERNRGNFPPRFSGRQFPNYSSELNVNALELEDSALYLCASSKGQISSYNSPLHFGNGTRLTVT.

Points on this clonotype: With a much larger clone just one base away, this may be a read error. V gene TRBV7-2 combines with J gene TRBJ2-7, with TRBD2 matching 7 bases. V was pared by 1 base and J by 3 bases, with 12 bases of the junction left unmatched. The CDR3 has 17 amino acids. Germline assignment: CDR1 SGHTA and CDR2 FQGNSA. The DNA for the CDR3 is TGTGCCAGCAGCTTAGGGGCGGGGGACTATGGGGGCTACGAGCAGTACTTC. This translates into CASSLGAGDYGGYEQYF.

V usage is TRBV2 and J usage is TRBJ1-1, with 8 bases matching TRBD1. With 5 bases clipped from V and 4 bases from J, the junction kept 6 bases outside the gene matches. Germline-derived CDR1 and CDR2 are SNHLY and FYNNEI. The CDR3 consists of 14 residues. The CDR3 spells CASSTRTGLTEAFF. CDR3 DNA: TGTGCCAGCAGTACCCGGACAGGGCTCACTGAAGCTTTCTTT.

This clonotype was found many times. CDR3 coding DNA: TGCGCCAGCAGCCAGGTGCAGTCGGGGGACGATTCCTACGAGCAGTACTTC. Encoded protein: CASSQVQSGDDSYEQYF. The V gene is TRBV4-1, the J gene TRBJ2-7; a possible D gene is TRBD2 (6 bases). This CDR3 contains 17 residues. Between the trimmed V and J ends, which lost 3 bases and 1 base, there was a span of 19 bases. Germline CDR1 reads MGHRA; CDR2 reads YSYEKL.

The genes are TRBV20-1 and TRBJ2-7; perhaps TRBD2 as D (5 bases). The CDR3 loop spans 13 amino acids. Trimming stripped 6 bases from V and 6 bases from J, with 18 bases between. Germline lookup yields CDR1 DFQATT and CDR2 SNEGSKA (reference sequence). Here the CDR3 reads CSAGRLAMAEQYF. The CDR3 nucleotides are TGCAGTGCAGGACGGTTAGCGATGGCCGAGCAGTACTTC.

The rearrangement uses TRBV16 and TRBJ1-1; D uncertain. Germline V gives CDR1 KGHSY, CDR2 FQNENV. V lost 6 bases and J 4 bases, leaving 12 bases between the germline ends. The CDR3 sequence is 13 residues long. The CDR3 here is CASRRQDCTEAFF. The CDR3 DNA follows: TGTGCCAGCAGACGTCAGGATTGCACTGAAGCTTTCTTT.

Points on this clonotype: At one end the junction does not follow the germline gene, possibly because of a read error. J is TRBJ2-7 and V is TRBV5-5; D is ambiguous. CDR1 and CDR2 (germline): SGHKS, YYEKEE (reference sequence). The length of the CDR3 is 14 residues. Here the CDR3 DNA reads TGCGCCAGCAGCTTTGGTAAAGGTGAACACGAGCAGTACTTC. Translation: CASSFGKGEHEQYF.

This clonotype has only a few counts. This chain connects TRBV9 to TRBJ2-3; no reliable D call. V lost 0 bases to trimming and J lost 3 bases, with 14 bases between them. The CDR3 extends over 16 amino acids. From germline, CDR1 is SGDLS and CDR2 YYNGEE. CDR3: CASSVGRMSLTDTQYF. The CDR3 DNA is TGTGCCAGCAGCGTAGGGCGGATGAGTCTAACAGATACGCAGTATTTT.

CDR3 nucleotide sequence: TGTGCCAGCAGTCTCGTCCAGACGGGGACCGGGGAGCTGTTTTTT. As protein: CASSLVQTGTGELFF. The chain couples TRBV12-3 or TRBV12-4 to TRBJ2-2, with TRBD2 as a possible D gene (5 bases). V was pared by 5 bases and J by 5 bases, with 15 bases between. CDR3 length equals 15 residues.